This T cell receptor (beta chain) was identified in a study of cytomegalovirus exposure and HLA in healthy donors. Remarks on this clone: Its target is unknown.

Primers for the PCR totalled 60 Vbeta and 13 Jbeta. TCRdb's copy holds only in-frame clones and misses some; the assay was immunoSEQ multiplex PCR. The profile shows 200,000 or so clones, 81% of them singletons. Sampled while nominally healthy, donors likely had unrecorded immune exposures. The study's findings and limits: Most of the TCR beta V segments (in an earlier analysis) were productive either about 87% or about 30% of the time. A later analysis appeared to link common viral pathogens to several of the most significant clusters.

The CDR3 spans 15 residues. The V gene is TRBV21-1, the J gene TRBJ1-1; TRBD1, as called in the table, went unchecked against the DNA. TRBV21-1 corresponds to a pseudogene. The sequence derives from a woman aged 18 to 35 in good health and CMV-seropositive. Material for sequencing was PBMCs. The CDR3 here is CASVTAGGKNTEAFF. The CDR3 DNA reads as TGTGCCAGCGTTACGGCAGGGGGCAAAAACACTGAAGCTTTCTTT.